The 18 T cell receptor beta chains in this list originate from one sample, sequenced in a study of CD8 T cells in Susac syndrome. RNA totalling about 0.5 to 1 ug underwent reverse transcription with random hexamers. Each CDR3 protein is one row after TCRdb ran MiXCR on the immunoSEQ multiplex PCR reads. The sample comprises about 440,000 distinct CDR3 sequences, 85% of which are singletons, and about 0.12% rests with the top ten. The sample consisted of CD8+ T cells from PBMCs. The receptors derive from a human donor with multiple sclerosis.

This clonotype occurred a few times. The genes are TRBV4-2 and TRBJ2-3; D unclear. The germline gives CDR1 LGHNA, CDR2 YNFKEQ. V was shortened by 0 bases and J by 2 bases, with 12 bases between the two germline ends. This CDR3 region has 16 residues. CDR3 bases: TGTGCCAGCAGCCAAGATAAGGTCTCGGTCACAGATACGCAGTATTTT. The encoded protein is CASSQDKVSVTDTQYF.

V and J are TRBV30 and TRBJ2-1, with D hard to call. This CDR3 is built from 12 residues. Germline-derived CDR1 and CDR2 are GTSNPN and SVGIG (reference sequence). Between the trimmed V and J ends, which lost 4 bases and 2 bases, there was a span of 6 bases. The CDR3 spells CAWKKTYNEQFF. DNA for the CDR3: TGTGCCTGGAAAAAGACCTACAATGAGCAGTTCTTC.

This clonotype was seen only once. The chain is built from TRBV30 and TRBJ2-7; D remains ambiguous. Germline CDR1 and CDR2: GTSNPN and SVGIG (reference sequence). The CDR3 length is 13 residues. Trimming pared 2 bases from V and 7 bases from J, leaving 15 bases between. The CDR3 here is CAWSPHPTGEQYF. CDR3 sequence (DNA): TGTGCCTGGAGTCCCCATCCTACCGGAGAGCAGTACTTC.

The rearrangement uses TRBV7-9 and TRBJ2-7; D gene uncertain. This CDR3 spans 13 amino acids. Germline V CDR1 and CDR2: SEHNR, FQNEAQ (reference sequence). V lost 3 bases and J lost 5, with 11 bases in between. The CDR3 DNA follows: TGTGCCAGCAGCTTCCGTGGGGTCGACGAGCAGTACTTC. Translating it yields CASSFRGVDEQYF. The full variable domain, completed using reference TRBV7-9 and TRBJ2-7, is DTGVSQNPRHKITKRGQNVTFRCDPISEHNRLYWYRQTLGQGPEFLTYFQNEAQLEKSRLLSDRFSAERPKGSFSTLEIQRTEQGDSAMYLCASSFRGVDEQYFGPGTRLTVT.

This chain connects TRBV5-4 to TRBJ1-4; TRBD1 matches 9 bases. Trimming took 0 bases from V and 10 from J; bases not matched to a gene: 13. Germline loops: CDR1 SGHNT, CDR2 YYREEE (reference sequence). This CDR3 is built from 17 residues. CDR3 in DNA: TGTGCCAGCAGCTTGGATTTAGGGACAGGGAGATCGGGAAAACTGTTTTTT. Translating it yields CASSLDLGTGRSGKLFF.

This clonotype has only a few counts. J is TRBJ2-3 and V is TRBV9; D remains ambiguous. Germline CDR1 reads SGDLS; CDR2 reads YYNGEE. The CDR3 is 13 amino acids. The V end lost 2 bases, the J end lost 6 bases, and 10 bases lay between the germline ends. The CDR3 DNA follows: TGTGCCAGCAGCGTGAGGATGATGGATACGCAGTATTTT. This sequence encodes CASSVRMMDTQYF.

This chain connects TRBV28 to TRBJ2-7; no clear D. V was clipped by 6 bases and J by 5 bases, with 11 bases between them. CDR1 MDHEN and CDR2 SYDVKM come from the germline V gene. The CDR3 totals 12 residues. CDR3 in amino acids: CASRDDWNEQYF. The CDR3 DNA sequence: TGTGCCAGCAGGGACGACTGGAACGAGCAGTACTTC.

The genes are TRBV10-3 and TRBJ2-1; 10 nucleotides line up with TRBD2. Germline lookup yields CDR1 ENHRY and CDR2 SYGVKD. The CDR3 has 16 amino acids. The V segment lost 5 bases and the J segment 5 bases; nucleotides outside the gene matches: 9. The CDR3 bases are TGTGCCATCAGTATTAGTAGCGGGGGGAGAAACAATGAGCAGTTCTTC. Protein: CAISISSGGRNNEQFF.

The chain is built from TRBV20-1 and TRBJ1-5; D is uncertain. The germline V gene encodes CDR1 DFQATT and CDR2 SNEGSKA (reference sequence). The CDR3 length is 12 residues. V was clipped by 0 bases and J by 6 bases, with 6 bases between them. The CDR3 sequence: CSARERGQPQHF. CDR3 DNA: TGCAGTGCTAGAGAGCGGGGTCAGCCCCAGCATTTT.

The chain carries TRBV27 and TRBJ1-2, with D unclear. Germline loops: CDR1 MNHEY, CDR2 SMNVEV (reference sequence). This CDR3 is built from 16 residues. Between the trimmed V and J ends, which lost 4 bases and 4 bases, there was a span of 19 bases. The CDR3 sequence: CASSSSFDPDPYGYTF. The DNA of the CDR3 is TGTGCCAGCAGTTCCTCCTTCGACCCTGATCCCTATGGCTACACCTTC.

This rearrangement joins TRBV7-9 to TRBJ2-3; 8 bases match TRBD2. Germline V gene data show CDR1 as SEHNR and CDR2 as FQNEAQ (reference sequence). The ends lost 1 base at V and 0 bases at J; junction bases unmatched: 3. The CDR3 runs 16 residues. The CDR3 spells CASSLGSGGSTDTQYF. The CDR3, as DNA: TGTGCCAGCAGCTTAGGAAGCGGGGGAAGCACAGATACGCAGTATTTT.

J is TRBJ2-3 and V is TRBV6-5, with unresolved D. This CDR3 has 13 amino acids. Per the germline V gene, CDR1 is MNHEY and CDR2 is SVGAGI. V lost 1 base and J 6 bases, leaving 8 bases between the germline ends. CDR3: CASSYLGGDTQYF. The DNA for the CDR3 is TGTGCCAGCAGTTACTTAGGTGGGGATACGCAGTATTTT.

The chain combines TRBV7-9 with TRBJ2-1, with 9 nucleotides matching TRBD2. V lost 2 bases, J lost 4 bases, and 3 bases stayed unmatched. Germline-derived CDR1 and CDR2 are SEHNR and FQNEAQ (reference sequence). CDR3 length: 15 residues. The CDR3 loop is CASSLSGRHYNEQFF. In DNA, the CDR3 is TGTGCCAGCAGCTTAAGCGGGAGGCATTACAATGAGCAGTTCTTC.

This clonotype was picked up one time. This chain uses TRBV6-5 with TRBJ2-7, with D perhaps given as TRBD1 or TRBD2 (5 bases each). This CDR3 is built from 15 residues. Trimming left V 3 bases short and J 2 bases short, with 14 bases between. CDR1 is MNHEY and CDR2 is SVGAGI in the germline V gene. CDR3 in DNA: TGTGCCAGCAGTTATGGGGCCGAGGGTCCCTACGAGCAGTACTTC. Translating it yields CASSYGAEGPYEQYF.

CDR3: CASSQAGSGYEQYF. The DNA for the CDR3 is TGTGCCAGCAGCCAGGCAGGCTCCGGCTACGAGCAGTACTTC. The chain uses TRBV3-1 and TRBJ2-7; D is uncertain. CDR3 size: 14 residues. Trimming left V 3 bases short and J 3 bases short, with 12 bases between. Germline loops: CDR1 LGHDT, CDR2 YNNKEL (reference sequence).

This chain connects TRBV4-1 to TRBJ2-2, with a tentative D call TRBD1 (6 bases). Germline assignment: CDR1 MGHRA and CDR2 YSYEKL. V lost 3 bases and J lost 6, with 11 bases in between. The CDR3 spans 14 residues. CDR3 sequence: CASSHKGGSGELFF. The CDR3 region has the DNA TGCGCCAGCAGCCACAAAGGGGGATCCGGGGAGCTGTTTTTT.

This chain connects TRBV14 to TRBJ2-1, with D hard to call. The CDR3 is 16 residues long. V lost 0 bases, J lost 7 bases, and 16 bases lay in between. CDR1 is SGHDN and CDR2 is FVKESK in the germline V gene. In DNA form, the CDR3 reads TGTGCCAGCAGCCAAGAGGTGCAGCAGGTTGGGAATGAGCAGTTCTTC. Protein product: CASSQEVQQVGNEQFF.

The rearrangement links TRBV7-9 to TRBJ1-2; D uncertain. The germline V gene has CDR1 SEHNR and CDR2 FQNEAQ (reference sequence). The CDR3 contains 17 residues. V was clipped by 0 bases and J by 0 bases, with 14 bases between them. The CDR3 DNA is TGTGCCAGCAGCTTAGCGTACCCAGTCTCGTCTAACTATGGCTACACCTTC. Its translation: CASSLAYPVSSNYGYTF.